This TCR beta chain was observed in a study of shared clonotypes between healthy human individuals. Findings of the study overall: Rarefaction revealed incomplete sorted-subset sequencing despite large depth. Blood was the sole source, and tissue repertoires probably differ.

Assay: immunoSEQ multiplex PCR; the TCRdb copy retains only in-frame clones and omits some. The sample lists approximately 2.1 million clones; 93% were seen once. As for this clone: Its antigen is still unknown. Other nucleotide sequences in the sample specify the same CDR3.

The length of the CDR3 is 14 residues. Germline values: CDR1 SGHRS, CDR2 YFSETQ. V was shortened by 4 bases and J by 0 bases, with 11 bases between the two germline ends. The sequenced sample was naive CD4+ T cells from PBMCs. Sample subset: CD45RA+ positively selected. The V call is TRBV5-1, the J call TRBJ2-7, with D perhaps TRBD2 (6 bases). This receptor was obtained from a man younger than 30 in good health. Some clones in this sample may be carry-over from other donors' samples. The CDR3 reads CASSPLGSSYEQYF. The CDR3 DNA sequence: TGCGCCAGCAGCCCCCTCGGGAGCTCCTACGAGCAGTACTTC.